The 27 T cell receptor beta chains below were found in one sample sequenced in a study of T cells in Graves' hyperthyroidism and ophthalmopathy. Amplified regions were TCR beta CDR3 sequences from RNA transcripts. First-round RT-PCR of the TCR CDR3 relied on the HTBI primer set. From the multiplex PCR reads, TCRdb called clonotypes with MiXCR, one entry per CDR3 protein. The data show 300,000 to 400,000 distinct CDR3 sequences, with approximately 15% seen just once and 9.5% to 11% held by the top ten. The sequencing input was blood. These receptors were taken from a woman in her sixties with Graves' hyperthyroidism.

This clonotype was recorded many times. Here the CDR3 DNA reads TGTGCCAGCAGTTTATTGTGGGGAGCCTACGAGCAGTACTTC. Translating it yields CASSLLWGAYEQYF. The chain carries TRBV28 and TRBJ2-7; possibly TRBD2 for D (5 bases). Germline V gene sequence: CDR1 MDHEN, CDR2 SYDVKM. The germline V and J ends were trimmed by 1 base and 2 bases, with 9 bases remaining between them. This CDR3 has 14 amino acids.

V and J are TRBV6-9 and TRBJ1-3, with a possible D match to TRBD1 (5 bases). There are 15 residues in the CDR3. V was shortened by 4 bases and J by 4 bases, with 14 bases between the two germline ends. Germline V CDR1 and CDR2: MNHGY, SVAAGI. The CDR3 loop reads CASSSRSGVGNTIYF. The CDR3 DNA is TGTGCCAGCAGTTCGCGTTCGGGGGTAGGAAACACCATATATTTT.

In its sample, this clonotype was seen many times. This rearrangement joins TRBV20-1 to TRBJ1-2; D is uncertain. CDR1 and CDR2 from the germline V gene are DFQATT and SNEGSKA (reference sequence). The CDR3 contains 13 residues. V gave up 1 base and J gave up 4 bases, with 10 bases separating them. The CDR3 spells CSARGRYVYGYTF. Written as DNA, the CDR3 is TGCAGTGCTAGAGGTCGATACGTCTATGGCTACACCTTC.

This clonotype was detected ten times or more. This chain links TRBV20-1 with TRBJ2-3; 8 nucleotides agree with TRBD1. J was trimmed by 7 bases and V by 3 bases; bases with no gene match: 18. CDR3 size: 17 residues. Germline assignment: CDR1 DFQATT and CDR2 SNEGSKA (reference sequence). The CDR3 region has the DNA TGCAGTGCTAGGATGGGAATCGGGAGACAGGGGATGAATACGCAGTATTTT. This codes for CSARMGIGRQGMNTQYF.

The gene calls are TRBV20-1 and TRBJ2-1, with 13 bases identical to TRBD2. The V and J ends lost 3 bases and 8 bases, in that order; junction bases with no gene match: 10. The CDR3 sequence is 16 residues long. The germline V gene has CDR1 DFQATT and CDR2 SNEGSKA (reference sequence). DNA of the CDR3: TGCAGTGCTAGTTCCTCTCGGACTAGCGGGAGTCATGAGCAGTTCTTC. It encodes CSASSSRTSGSHEQFF.

This clonotype has a count of ten or more. The CDR3 here is CASSTSGLSNQPQHF. Written as DNA, the CDR3 is TGTGCCAGCAGTACCTCGGGGCTAAGCAATCAGCCCCAGCATTTT. The chain joins TRBV6-1 to TRBJ1-5, with a tentative D call TRBD1 (5 bases). CDR1 and CDR2 from the germline V gene are MNHNS and SASEGT. With 5 bases removed from V and 1 base from J, the gap between germline ends came to 12 bases. This CDR3 contains 15 residues.

The V and J genes are TRBV29-1 and TRBJ2-5, with TRBD1 matching over 7 bases. J was trimmed by 2 bases and V by 5 bases; bases with no gene match: 5. Germline loops: CDR1 SQVTM, CDR2 ANQGSEA. The CDR3 is 13 amino acids. CDR3 coding DNA: TGCAGCGTTTTGGACAGGATACAAGAGACCCAGTACTTC. Translated, it gives CSVLDRIQETQYF.

This clonotype was recorded many times. V usage is TRBV6-1 and J usage is TRBJ1-1; no definite D call. V was trimmed by 7 bases and J by 1 base, leaving 7 bases between them. Per germline, CDR1 MNHNS and CDR2 SASEGT. This CDR3 is 12 amino acids long. In DNA form, the CDR3 reads TGTGCCAGCAAGCAGTGGAACACTGAAGCTTTCTTT. The encoded protein is CASKQWNTEAFF.

The rearrangement links TRBV2 to TRBJ2-5, with TRBD2 matching over 11 bases. Germline CDR1 reads SNHLY; CDR2 reads FYNNEI. This CDR3 has 15 residues. The V and J ends lost 6 bases and 4 bases, in that order; junction bases with no gene match: 7. CDR3 residues: CASRPFSGRGETQYF. CDR3 sequence (DNA): TGTGCCAGCAGACCTTTTAGCGGGAGGGGAGAGACCCAGTACTTC.

This clonotype appeared a few times. V and J are TRBV6-5 and TRBJ2-1; D is unresolved. Trimming removed 0 bases from V and 3 bases from J, with 6 bases in between. This CDR3 has 14 residues. Germline V lookup: CDR1 MNHEY, CDR2 SVGAGI. The CDR3 DNA follows: TGTGCCAGCAGTTACTCGATGGACTACAATGAGCAGTTCTTC. Its translation: CASSYSMDYNEQFF.

This clonotype was seen many times. The chain joins TRBV7-8 to TRBJ2-7; weak D call: TRBD2 (6 bases). Germline CDR1 reads SGHVS; CDR2 reads FQNEAQ. Trimming removed 5 bases from V and 2 bases from J, with 19 bases in between. The CDR3 is made up of 16 amino acids. This CDR3 reads CASSPTAQRATYEQYF. Here the CDR3 DNA reads TGTGCCAGCAGCCCCACGGCCCAGCGGGCAACCTACGAGCAGTACTTC.

This clonotype was seen at least ten times. The V call is TRBV2, the J call TRBJ2-3; D call uncertain. V was trimmed by 4 bases and J by 5 bases, leaving 7 bases between them. The CDR3 has 12 residues. Germline CDR1 and CDR2: SNHLY and FYNNEI. DNA for the CDR3: TGTGCCAGCAGTGGTGAACAAGATACGCAGTATTTT. The encoded protein is CASSGEQDTQYF.

This clonotype was seen a handful of times. This chain connects TRBV5-4 to TRBJ2-3; 13 bases match TRBD2. J was trimmed by 5 bases and V by 0 bases; bases with no gene match: 9. Looked up from germline, CDR1 is SGHNT and CDR2 is YYREEE (reference sequence). The CDR3 length is 18 residues. CDR3 in amino acids: CASSLGSGLAGVGDTQYF. The CDR3 DNA reads as TGTGCCAGCAGCTTGGGTTCAGGACTAGCGGGAGTTGGAGATACGCAGTATTTT.

Many counts were recorded for this clonotype. In DNA, the CDR3 is TGTGCCAGCAGGAGCCCAGCGGCAACGCAGTATTTT. This sequence encodes CASRSPAATQYF. The chain carries TRBV6-1 and TRBJ2-3; TRBD2 might be the D (5 bases). CDR1 and CDR2 (germline): MNHNS, SASEGT. The CDR3 is 12 residues long. V dropped 6 bases and J dropped 9 bases, with 13 bases sitting between them.

This clonotype was counted between two and nine times. The chain employs TRBV5-1 and TRBJ2-1, with D maybe TRBD1 (6 bases). V lost 4 bases to trimming and J lost 4 bases, with 12 bases between them. From germline, CDR1 is SGHRS and CDR2 YFSETQ. There are 14 residues in the CDR3. For the CDR3, the DNA is TGCGCCAGCAGCCCGCAAGGGGGTTACAATGAGCAGTTCTTC. Protein product: CASSPQGGYNEQFF.

In this sample, this clonotype turned up many times. The chain is built from TRBV7-8 and TRBJ2-3, with 7 nucleotides matching TRBD1. J lost 1 base, V lost 5 bases, and 9 bases had no gene match. Germline V gives CDR1 SGHVS, CDR2 FQNEAQ. There are 16 residues in the CDR3. The CDR3 protein is CASSIGDSLGTDTQYF. The DNA of the CDR3 is TGTGCCAGCAGCATTGGGGACAGCCTCGGCACAGATACGCAGTATTTT.

At least ten counts were recorded for this clonotype. This chain joins TRBV3-1 and TRBJ2-5, with no clear D. V lost 3 bases, J lost 5 bases, and 7 bases lay in between. CDR1 is LGHDT, CDR2 YNNKEL, per germline (reference sequence). The CDR3 is made up of 12 amino acids. Written as DNA, the CDR3 is TGTGCCAGCAGCCAGAAGAGGGAGACCCAGTACTTC. This translates into CASSQKRETQYF.

In its sample, this clonotype was seen many times. This chain joins TRBV7-9 and TRBJ2-1; 15 nucleotides agree with TRBD2. This CDR3 spans 17 amino acids. V trimming: 5 bases; J trimming: 2 bases; junction bases outside the gene matches: 4. The germline gives CDR1 SEHNR, CDR2 FQNEAQ (reference sequence). In DNA form, the CDR3 reads TGTGCCAGCAGCGGATGGACTAGCGGGAGGGCCTACAATGAGCAGTTCTTC. It codes for CASSGWTSGRAYNEQFF.

The chain recombines TRBV6-1 with TRBJ1-2, with 8 bases matching TRBD1. The germline V gene has CDR1 MNHNS and CDR2 SASEGT. The CDR3 runs to 13 residues. After removal of 3 bases from V and 7 bases from J, the junction contained 4 bases not matched to a gene. In DNA, the CDR3 is TGTGCCAGCAGTGACGGGACAGGCGCTGGCTACACCTTC. This encodes CASSDGTGAGYTF.

This clonotype has ten or more counts. The rearrangement joins TRBV7-8 to TRBJ2-1; no clear D gene. CDR3 size: 13 residues. V lost 2 bases and J lost 5, with 7 bases in between. Germline V lookup: CDR1 SGHVS, CDR2 FQNEAQ. This CDR3 reads CASSLFSNNEQFF. The CDR3 DNA sequence: TGTGCCAGCAGCTTATTTTCTAACAATGAGCAGTTCTTC.

This clonotype was counted many times. The chain combines TRBV20-1 with TRBJ2-5, with 13 bases lining up with TRBD2. The V segment lost 1 base and the J segment 5 bases; nucleotides outside the gene matches: 1. Germline V gene sequence: CDR1 DFQATT, CDR2 SNEGSKA (reference sequence). This CDR3 spans 14 amino acids. CDR3 residues: CSARVLAGGETQYF. Written as DNA, the CDR3 is TGCAGTGCTAGAGTACTAGCGGGAGGGGAGACCCAGTACTTC.

This clonotype came up many times. The chain employs TRBV6-1 and TRBJ1-1; D unresolved. V lost 4 bases, J lost 2 bases, and 8 bases lay in between. The CDR3 loop spans 13 amino acids. Germline CDR1 MNHNS, CDR2 SASEGT. CDR3 in amino acids: CASSAVGNTEAFF. The CDR3 region has the DNA TGTGCCAGCAGTGCGGTCGGAAACACTGAAGCTTTCTTT.

This clonotype was seen only a few times. V usage is TRBV27 and J usage is TRBJ2-7; D call uncertain. Germline CDR1 is MNHEY and CDR2 is SMNVEV (reference sequence). Trimming took 5 bases from V and 0 from J, leaving 8 bases between them. This CDR3 region has 13 residues. This chain's CDR3 is CASSARSSYEQYF. The CDR3 coding sequence is TGTGCCAGCAGTGCTCGGAGCTCCTACGAGCAGTACTTC.

The table lists this clonotype with many counts. This sequence may be a read error, since a much larger clone differs from it by one base. This chain connects TRBV7-3 to TRBJ2-5; a possible D gene is TRBD1 (5 bases). CDR1 and CDR2 from the germline V gene are SGHTA and FQGTGA. V was clipped by 0 bases and J by 3 bases, with 5 bases between them. The CDR3 consists of 13 residues. CDR3 in amino acids: CASSLTGEETQYF. Written as DNA, the CDR3 is TGTGCCAGCAGCTTAACAGGGGAAGAGACCCAGTACTTC.

This clonotype has at least ten counts. The chain joins TRBV2 to TRBJ2-7; D is unresolved. Between the trimmed V and J ends, which lost 6 bases and 5 bases, there was a span of 14 bases. CDR3 length: 13 residues. In germline, CDR1 is SNHLY, CDR2 FYNNEI. The CDR3 coding sequence is TGTGCCAGCAGCCTTTCCCCGTCCCACGAGCAGTACTTC. This sequence encodes CASSLSPSHEQYF.

This clonotype was counted ten times or more. The limits of the CDR3 on the DNA are not certain, so only TCRdb's listed CDR3 is given. V is TRBV5-1 and J is TRBJ2-7; the table's D call TRBD1 went unverified against the DNA. The CDR3 has 13 residues if both end residues are counted. Per germline, CDR1 SGHRS and CDR2 YFSETQ. The CDR3 region is CASSILGDYEQYF.

Ten or more counts support this clonotype. The chain is built from TRBV28 and TRBJ1-4; possible D gene TRBD1, 5 bases. Per germline, CDR1 MDHEN and CDR2 SYDVKM. The CDR3 has 14 amino acids. Trimming shortened V by 6 bases and J by 3 bases, and 11 bases separated the two germline ends. CDR3 protein: CASSSRAANEKLFF. The CDR3 DNA reads as TGTGCCAGCAGCTCCAGGGCCGCTAATGAAAAACTGTTTTTT.